Shown below are 2 T cell receptor beta chains from a single sample sequenced in a study of brain metastases from non-small cell lung cancer. Only in-frame clones appear in the TCRdb table, and some are missing; sequencing was by immunoSEQ multiplex PCR. The sample lists approximately 750 clones, approximately 80% occurring once. Material for sequencing was tissue from a brain metastasis. These receptors were obtained from a donor aged 40 or over with non-small cell lung cancer.

This clone occurred a few times. The same CDR3 is also encoded by other DNA sequences in this sample. This sequence joins TRBV18 and TRBJ1-1; 10 bases map to TRBD1. Germline CDR1 and CDR2: KGHSH and LQKENI. This CDR3 has 16 amino acids. Trimming took 10 bases from V and 1 from J; bases not matched to a gene: 12. In DNA form, the CDR3 reads TGTGCCACCGGCCTGGGACAGGGGTACGGGAACACTGAAGCTTTCTTT. This gives the protein CATGLGQGYGNTEAFF.

This sequence joins TRBV5-6 and TRBJ1-1; 8 positions match TRBD1. The CDR3 is 14 amino acids. J lost 1 base, V lost 5 bases, and 4 bases had no gene match. The germline V gene encodes CDR1 SGHDT and CDR2 YYEEEE. CDR3 sequence reads: CASSNRGWNTEAFF. The DNA of the CDR3 is TGTGCCAGCAGTAACAGGGGGTGGAACACTGAAGCTTTCTTT.